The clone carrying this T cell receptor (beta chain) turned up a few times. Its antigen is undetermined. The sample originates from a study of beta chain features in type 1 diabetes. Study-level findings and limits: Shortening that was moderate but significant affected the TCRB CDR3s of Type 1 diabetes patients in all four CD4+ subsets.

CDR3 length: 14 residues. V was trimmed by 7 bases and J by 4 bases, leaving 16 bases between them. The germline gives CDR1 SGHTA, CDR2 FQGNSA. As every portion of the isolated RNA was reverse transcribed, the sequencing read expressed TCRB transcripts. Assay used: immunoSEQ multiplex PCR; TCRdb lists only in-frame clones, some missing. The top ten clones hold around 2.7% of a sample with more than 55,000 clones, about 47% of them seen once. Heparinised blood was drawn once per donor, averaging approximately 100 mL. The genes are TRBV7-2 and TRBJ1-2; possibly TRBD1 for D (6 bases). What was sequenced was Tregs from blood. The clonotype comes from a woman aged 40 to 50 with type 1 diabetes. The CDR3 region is CASTPLGAAYGYTF. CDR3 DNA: TGTGCCAGCACGCCTTTGGGGGCGGCCTATGGCTACACCTTC.